Listed below are T cell receptor beta chains from one sample, sequenced in a study of CD8 T cells in Susac syndrome. From the immunoSEQ multiplex PCR reads, TCRdb called clonotypes with MiXCR, one entry per CDR3 protein. The data hold around 200,000 distinct CDR3 sequences, with 85% to 95% observed a single time. The sequencing sample was made of CD4+ T cells from PBMCs. Receptors were obtained from a human donor in good health. Both conserved end residues are part of each CDR3. The order of the fields is D gene, J gene, clone size, V gene, CDR3 protein, CDR3 DNA. The D gene is left open where the match is weak. Part of the rows lack a size; the others show once, few, many or a class for expanded clones.

TRBD1,TRBJ1-2,NA,TRBV6-1,CASRPEGAGSQNYGYTF,TGTGCCAGCAGGCCCGAGGGGGCGGGATCCCAAAACTATGGCTACACCTTC
TRBD2,TRBJ2-5,NA,TRBV7-3,CASSLAGGRGQETQYF,TGTGCCAGCAGCCTAGCGGGAGGACGAGGGCAAGAGACCCAGTACTTC
TRBD2,TRBJ2-1,NA,TRBV4-1,CASSQWRTSGRAKNNEQFF,TGCGCCAGCAGCCAATGGCGGACTAGCGGGAGGGCCAAGAACAATGAGCAGTTCTTC
TRBD1,TRBJ1-5,NA,TRBV18,CASSTDRGSNQPQHF,TGTGCCAGCTCAACCGACAGGGGGAGCAATCAGCCCCAGCATTTT
NA,TRBJ2-5,NA,TRBV20-1,CSAFRGGQETQYF,TGCAGTGCGTTCAGGGGGGGCCAAGAGACCCAGTACTTC
TRBD2,TRBJ2-1,NA,TRBV29-1,CSARTSGGGNEQFF,TGCAGCGCCCGGACTAGCGGAGGCGGCAATGAGCAGTTCTTC
TRBD2,TRBJ2-5,NA,TRBV29-1,CSVPGRLAGPQETQYF,TGCAGCGTCCCGGGACGACTAGCGGGGCCACAAGAGACCCAGTACTTC
NA,TRBJ1-6,once,TRBV12-5,CASGLAFASPLHF,TGTGCTAGTGGTTTGGCGTTTGCCTCACCCCTCCACTTT
NA,TRBJ2-3,NA,TRBV20-1,CSARGRKTGSTDTQYF,TGCAGTGCTAGGGGCCGAAAGACCGGAAGCACAGATACGCAGTATTTT
NA,TRBJ1-2,NA,TRBV9,CASSTYDGYTF,TGTGCCAGCAGTACATACGATGGCTACACCTTC
NA,TRBJ2-3,NA,TRBV3-1,CASSQVQGLRTDTQYF,TGTGCCAGCAGCCAAGTTCAAGGTCTAAGGACAGATACGCAGTATTTT
NA,TRBJ2-4,NA,TRBV6-5,CASTMHTGLNIQYF,TGTGCCAGCACCATGCATACAGGATTAAACATTCAGTACTTC
NA,TRBJ2-1,NA,TRBV11-2,CASSSSGRYNEQFF,TGTGCCAGCAGTTCCTCGGGAAGGTACAATGAGCAGTTCTTC
TRBD1,TRBJ2-1,NA,TRBV5-1,CASSYYSGTGLTEQFF,TGCGCCAGCAGCTATTATTCCGGGACAGGGCTTACTGAGCAGTTCTTC
TRBD1,TRBJ1-6,NA,TRBV12-3/TRBV12-4,CASSLGQVDSPLHF,TGTGCCAGCAGTCTAGGACAGGTGGACTCACCCCTCCACTTT
NA,TRBJ2-7,once,TRBV9,CATYRDVRHYEQYF,TGTGCCACCTACCGAGACGTAAGACACTACGAGCAGTACTTC
NA,TRBJ1-5,NA,TRBV7-8,CASSFEGRNQPQHF,TGTGCCAGCAGTTTTGAAGGGAGAAATCAGCCCCAGCATTTT
TRBD1,TRBJ1-2,NA,TRBV29-1,CSVLTGDYGYTF,TGCAGCGTTTTGACAGGGGACTATGGCTACACCTTC
NA,TRBJ1-2,NA,TRBV20-1,CTNRAHPSNGYTF,TGCACCAACAGGGCCCACCCTTCAAATGGCTACACCTTC
TRBD1,TRBJ1-5,NA,TRBV12-3/TRBV12-4,CASRPNTGGNQPQHF,TGTGCCAGCAGACCAAACACAGGGGGCAATCAGCCCCAGCATTTT
NA,TRBJ2-3,NA,TRBV11-2,CASSLDPPGSTDTQYF,TGTGCCAGCAGCTTAGACCCCCCAGGGAGCACAGATACGCAGTATTTT
TRBD2,TRBJ2-1,NA,TRBV5-4,CASSLMGLDVNEQFF,TGTGCCAGCAGCTTGATGGGACTAGACGTCAATGAGCAGTTCTTC
TRBD1,TRBJ1-2,NA,TRBV4-3,CASSQDTTGDYGYTF,TGCGCCAGCAGCCAAGATACGACAGGGGATTATGGCTACACCTTC
NA,TRBJ2-5,NA,TRBV7-2,CASSLGGRGETQYF,TGTGCCAGCAGCCTCGGGGGACGGGGGGAGACCCAGTACTTC
NA,TRBJ1-2,NA,TRBV29-1,CSVNRVGYGYTF,TGCAGCGTTAACCGGGTCGGCTATGGCTACACCTTC
NA,TRBJ2-2,NA,TRBV30,CAWSTTTTGELFF,TGTGCCTGGAGTACCACTACCACCGGGGAGCTGTTTTTT
TRBD2,TRBJ2-2,NA,TRBV7-2,CASSSLAGVTGELFF,TGTGCCAGCAGCTCCCTAGCGGGAGTCACCGGGGAGCTGTTTTTT
TRBD2,TRBJ2-3,NA,TRBV3-1,CASSPTILAGGTDTQYF,TGTGCCAGCAGCCCAACGATCCTAGCGGGCGGCACAGATACGCAGTATTTT
NA,TRBJ2-3,NA,TRBV20-1,CSADAPTGSGTDTQYF,TGCAGTGCTGACGCCCCCACAGGGTCTGGCACAGATACGCAGTATTTT
TRBD1,TRBJ1-2,NA,TRBV4-3,CASSTRDRGRDGYTF,TGCGCCAGCAGCACCCGGGACAGGGGGCGGGATGGCTACACCTTC
TRBD1,TRBJ1-3,NA,TRBV20-1,CSARSDRGRGNTIYF,TGCAGTGCTAGGTCGGACAGGGGAAGGGGAAACACCATATATTTT
TRBD1,TRBJ2-1,NA,TRBV27,CASSSYRGPEQFF,TGTGCCAGCAGTTCCTACAGGGGACCGGAGCAGTTCTTC
NA,TRBJ2-2,NA,TRBV29-1,CSVAPPAGELFF,TGCAGCGTTGCCCCCCCGGCCGGGGAGCTGTTTTTT
NA,TRBJ1-2,NA,TRBV29-1,CSVDGRNYGYTF,TGCAGCGTTGACGGCCGCAACTATGGCTACACCTTC
NA,TRBJ2-5,once,TRBV18,CASSPLGGTQETQYF,TGTGCCAGCTCACCCCTCGGAGGAACCCAAGAGACCCAGTACTTC